One sample yielded the 11 T cell receptor beta chains listed below, sequenced in a study of a mutant IDH1 vaccine in newly diagnosed glioma. Their cognate antigens are unknown. Some clones are missing from TCRdb's copy, which holds only in-frame ones; the method was immunoSEQ multiplex PCR. The repertoire consists of some 23,000 clones, with around 70% occurring once and the leading ten covering 9.5% to 12%. Time point of the sample: week 11, during vaccination. A single vaccine dose contained 300 ug of mutant IDH1 20-mer peptide, and topical imiquimod was used with it. The sequences come from peripheral blood mononuclear cells (PBMCs), collected from a glioma patient whose treatment included an IDH1 peptide vaccine. The receptors shown here come from a man between 18 and 29 years old with glioma. Some clones in this sample may be carry-over from other donors' samples.

The V gene is TRBV27, the J gene TRBJ2-7; 11 bases map to TRBD1. V lost 5 bases to trimming and J lost 4 bases; unmatched junction nucleotides: 7. Germline loops: CDR1 MNHEY, CDR2 SMNVEV (reference sequence). The CDR3 is made up of 15 amino acids. The CDR3 bases are TGTGCCAGCAGTCGGACAGGGGGCCTTGGTTACGAGCAGTACTTC. Translating gives CASSRTGGLGYEQYF.

The CDR3 nucleotides are TGTGCCAGCAGCGTAGGGGGCAGCACAGATACGCAGTATTTT. Translated, it gives CASSVGGSTDTQYF. This chain links TRBV9 with TRBJ2-3; maybe TRBD1 (5 bases). The CDR3 length is 14 residues. The germline V gene encodes CDR1 SGDLS and CDR2 YYNGEE. V dropped 0 bases and J dropped 0 bases, with 5 bases sitting between them.

CDR3 bases: TGTGCCAGCAGTGGTCAGGGGACAGGAAACACCATATATTTT. The encoded protein is CASSGQGTGNTIYF. This chain joins TRBV2 and TRBJ1-3; perhaps TRBD1 as D (6 bases). The germline V gene has CDR1 SNHLY and CDR2 FYNNEI. The CDR3 length is 14 residues. The V end lost 4 bases, the J end lost 4 bases, and 11 bases lay between the germline ends.

Only a few counts were recorded for this clone. As DNA, the CDR3 is TGTGCCAGCAGCCCGGTCACTGAAGCTTTCTTT. Amino acids: CASSPVTEAFF. The rearrangement joins TRBV6-6 to TRBJ1-1, with D unclear. Trimming cost V 6 bases and J 4 bases, with 6 bases left between them. CDR1 is MNHNY, CDR2 SVGAGI, per germline (reference sequence). CDR3 length: 11 amino acids.

The CDR3 loop reads CASSPRAKNTEAFF. The DNA of the CDR3 is TGTGCCAGCAGCCCCAGAGCAAAGAACACTGAAGCTTTCTTT. The rearrangement links TRBV7-9 to TRBJ1-1; D gene ambiguous. Germline V gene data show CDR1 as SEHNR and CDR2 as FQNEAQ (reference sequence). Trimming cost V 5 bases and J 1 base, with 11 bases left between them. The CDR3 sequence is 14 residues long.

This chain links TRBV5-1 with TRBJ1-2; 10 bases line up with TRBD1. Germline loops: CDR1 SGHRS, CDR2 YFSETQ. The V gene end was trimmed by 4 bases and the J gene end by 2 bases; junction bases not matched to a gene: 8. The CDR3 runs 16 residues. The CDR3 reads CASSKLAGQGNYGYTF. The DNA for the CDR3 is TGCGCCAGCAGCAAGCTCGCGGGACAGGGGAACTATGGCTACACCTTC.

The genes are TRBV10-3 and TRBJ1-1; D gene uncertain. This CDR3 is built from 12 residues. The V gene's germline CDR1 is ENHRY and CDR2 SYGVKD. Trimming took 10 bases from V and 5 from J, leaving 14 bases between them. The CDR3 region has the DNA TGTGCCACTAAAGGGCTGGGGACTGAAGCTTTCTTT. This gives the protein CATKGLGTEAFF.

The chain has TRBV7-2 and TRBJ2-7; 7 bases are a match to TRBD2. Germline CDR1 and CDR2: SGHTA and FQGNSA. V dropped 5 bases and J dropped 0; count of bases not matched to a gene: 7. The CDR3 sequence is 15 residues long. CDR3 sequence (DNA): TGTGCCAGCAGCCCGGGGGGTCCGCCCTCCTACGAGCAGTACTTC. Amino acids: CASSPGGPPSYEQYF.

The V and J genes are TRBV18 and TRBJ1-1; a weak D match, TRBD1 (5 bases). Germline V gene sequence: CDR1 KGHSH, CDR2 LQKENI. This CDR3 is 16 amino acids long. V lost 3 bases and J lost 5, with 19 bases in between. CDR3 loop: CASSPMATVGRTEAFF. DNA of the CDR3: TGTGCCAGCTCACCTATGGCGACAGTGGGGAGGACTGAAGCTTTCTTT. Filled out from reference TRBV18 and TRBJ1-1, the complete variable domain reads NAGVMQNPRHLVRRRGQEARLRCSPMKGHSHVYWYRQLPEEGLKFMVYLQKENIIDESGMPKERFSAEFPKEGPSILRIQQVVRGDSAAYFCASSPMATVGRTEAFFGQGTRLTVV.

In its sample, this clone was seen once. The chain joins TRBV30 to TRBJ1-3, with D hard to call. This CDR3 is 14 amino acids long. Trimming left V 3 bases short and J 1 base short, with 10 bases between. Looked up from germline, CDR1 is GTSNPN and CDR2 is SVGIG (reference sequence). CDR3 region: CAWSPRTSGNTIYF. The DNA for the CDR3 is TGTGCCTGGAGCCCCAGAACTTCTGGAAACACCATATATTTT.

V usage is TRBV10-3 and J usage is TRBJ1-1, with D unclear. In germline, CDR1 is ENHRY, CDR2 SYGVKD. The germline V and J ends were trimmed by 3 bases and 1 base, with 6 bases remaining between them. This CDR3 region has 13 residues. Here the CDR3 DNA reads TGTGCCATCAGTGACGACTCGAACACTGAAGCTTTCTTT. Amino acids: CAISDDSNTEAFF.